The TCR beta chain described here comes from a study of blood T cells in healthy people across ages. In this sample, this clonotype turned up a few times. Then a second PCR, running roughly 7 to 11 cycles, was carried out with a sample-barcoded 5' primer and a J-beta primer mix. TCRdb called the 5' RACE reads again in MiXCR, with one record for every CDR3 protein. This table has around 690,000 distinct CDR3 sequences, 58% appearing once. Every donor provided approximately 9.2 milliliters of peripheral blood. Each sample yielded at least 6.5 million isolated PBMCs. Total RNA, at least 5.5 micrograms per sample, came from PBMCs. The germline V and J ends were trimmed by 3 bases and 1 base, with 10 bases remaining between them. The germline V gene has CDR1 SGDLS and CDR2 YYNGEE. The CDR3 consists of 14 residues.

The sequencing sample was made of blood. This receptor was taken from a man in his sixties in good health. The chain has TRBV9 and TRBJ1-2; D unresolved. The CDR3 DNA follows: TGTGCCAGCAGCGGCGGCATACGTAACTATGGCTACACCTTC. Translating gives CASSGGIRNYGYTF.